These 27 T cell receptor beta chains share one sample of origin, sequenced in a study of Graves' ophthalmopathy and Graves' hyperthyroidism. Investigators amplified TCR beta CDR3 regions from RNA transcripts. RT-PCR in the first round used HTBI primers; a second-round multiplex PCR followed. TCRdb passed the multiplex PCR reads through MiXCR, listing each CDR3 protein once. Among just over 600,000 distinct CDR3 sequences, approximately 22% were seen once, and the ten largest hold more than 5.5%. The source material was peripheral blood. The receptors were gathered from a woman under 30 with stable Graves' hyperthyroidism. Some clones in this sample may be carry-over from other donors' samples.

This clonotype was recorded many times. The CDR3 sequence is CASSTQGFDSPLHF. CDR3 in DNA: TGTGCCAGCAGTACCCAGGGATTTGATTCACCCCTCCACTTT. This rearrangement joins TRBV6-1 to TRBJ1-6, with TRBD1 as a possible D gene (5 bases). Germline-derived CDR1 and CDR2 are MNHNS and SASEGT. Trimming pared 5 bases from V and 8 bases from J, leaving 13 bases between. The CDR3 has 14 amino acids.

This sequence joins TRBV6-2 or TRBV6-3 and TRBJ2-2; D uncertain. V lost 7 bases to trimming and J lost 3 bases, with 9 bases between them. Germline lookup yields CDR1 MNHEY and CDR2 SVGEGT. The CDR3 contains 13 residues. The CDR3 here is CASKYWDTGELFF. The DNA for the CDR3 is TGTGCCAGCAAATACTGGGACACCGGGGAGCTGTTTTTT.

Many counts were recorded for this clonotype. The chain uses TRBV6-5 and TRBJ2-5; TRBD2 is a possible D gene (5 bases). This CDR3 region has 14 residues. Germline values: CDR1 MNHEY, CDR2 SVGAGI. V was clipped by 0 bases and J by 2 bases, with 7 bases between them. In DNA, the CDR3 is TGTGCCAGCAGTTACTCCCGGGGACAAGAGACCCAGTACTTC. Residues: CASSYSRGQETQYF.

In its sample, this clonotype was seen a few times. The chain links TRBV30 to TRBJ1-3; 7 bases are a match to TRBD1. CDR1 and CDR2 (germline): GTSNPN, SVGIG (reference sequence). Germline trimming cut 5 bases from V and 2 bases from J; bases unmatched to any gene: 3. The CDR3 contains 13 residues. CDR3 loop: CAWDRVPGNTIYF. Here the CDR3 DNA reads TGTGCCTGGGACAGGGTTCCTGGAAACACCATATATTTT. Based on the CDR3 plus reference TRBV30 and TRBJ1-3, the full variable domain is SQTIHQWPATLVQPVGSPLSLECTVEGTSNPNLYWYRQAAGRGLQLLFYSVGIGQISSEVPQNLSASRPQDRQFILSSKKLLLSDSGFYLCAWDRVPGNTIYFGEGSWLTVV.

This chain joins TRBV4-1 and TRBJ2-5; possibly TRBD2 for D (5 bases). Germline V lookup: CDR1 MGHRA, CDR2 YSYEKL. Trimming left V 0 bases short and J 5 bases short, with 16 bases between. The CDR3 has 16 amino acids. Here the CDR3 reads CASSQDPGAAEETQYF. CDR3 DNA: TGCGCCAGCAGCCAAGACCCCGGAGCAGCGGAGGAGACCCAGTACTTC.

The rearrangement uses TRBV12-3 or TRBV12-4 and TRBJ2-1, with 8 bases matching TRBD2. The CDR3 is made up of 15 amino acids. V shed 3 bases, J shed 7 bases, and the junction held 8 bases outside the gene matches. The CDR3 spells CASSFDGGARNEQFF. The CDR3 DNA reads TGTGCCAGCAGTTTCGACGGGGGGGCCCGGAATGAGCAGTTCTTC.

This clonotype was recorded at least ten times. V usage is TRBV6-5 and J usage is TRBJ1-2; D is perhaps TRBD1 (6 bases). The V end lost 6 bases, the J end lost 1 base, and 15 bases lay between the germline ends. The length of the CDR3 is 15 residues. The germline gives CDR1 MNHEY, CDR2 SVGAGI. The CDR3 region has the DNA TGTGCCAGCAGGCCCTCCCACAGGGATAACTATGGCTACACCTTC. This encodes CASRPSHRDNYGYTF.

In its sample, this clonotype was seen a few times. The V and J genes are TRBV20-1 and TRBJ2-7; tentative D call: TRBD1 (5 bases). The germline V and J ends were trimmed by 1 base and 2 bases, with 15 bases remaining between them. Germline CDR1 reads DFQATT; CDR2 reads SNEGSKA (reference sequence). This CDR3 is 15 amino acids long. The CDR3 reads CSARGTTGLAYEQYF. In DNA form, the CDR3 reads TGCAGTGCTAGAGGGACCACAGGCTTGGCCTACGAGCAGTACTTC.

In its sample, this clonotype was seen many times. The chain links TRBV7-9 to TRBJ2-7, with D possibly being TRBD1 (5 bases). V lost 5 bases and J 4 bases, leaving 9 bases between the germline ends. This CDR3 has 12 amino acids. Germline V gene sequence: CDR1 SEHNR, CDR2 FQNEAQ (reference sequence). In DNA form, the CDR3 reads TGTGCCAGCAGCCCGACAGTATACGAGCAGTACTTC. It codes for CASSPTVYEQYF.

This clonotype was detected many times. V gene TRBV12-3 or TRBV12-4 combines with J gene TRBJ2-5; D possibly uses TRBD1 or TRBD2 (5 bases each). Between the trimmed V and J ends, which lost 4 bases and 1 base, there was a span of 10 bases. This CDR3 is 14 amino acids long. CDR3 sequence: CASSSYGGQETQYF. The CDR3 bases are TGTGCCAGCAGTTCCTATGGGGGCCAAGAGACCCAGTACTTC.

This clonotype was observed a few times. The rearrangement links TRBV12-3 or TRBV12-4 to TRBJ1-1, with D hard to call. CDR3 size: 15 residues. The germline V and J ends were trimmed by 3 bases and 1 base, with 12 bases remaining between them. CDR3 sequence (DNA): TGTGCCAGCAGTTTGAAGATGTGGTGGAACACTGAAGCTTTCTTT. Residues: CASSLKMWWNTEAFF.

The chain recombines TRBV6-1 with TRBJ1-5; D possibly corresponds to TRBD1 (6 bases). Germline-derived CDR1 and CDR2 are MNHNS and SASEGT. V lost 6 bases and J lost 6, with 15 bases in between. The CDR3 is 14 residues long. In nucleotides, the CDR3 is TGTGCCAGCAGACCCAGGACAGTAAGTCAGCCCCAGCATTTT. It encodes CASRPRTVSQPQHF.

This clonotype was counted many times. The rearrangement uses TRBV6-1 and TRBJ1-1; 8 bases align to TRBD1. Losses at the gene ends were 7 bases for V and 4 bases for J; bases not matched to a gene: 2. The CDR3 has 12 amino acids. Germline CDR1 and CDR2: MNHNS and SASEGT. CDR3 coding DNA: TGTGCCAGCAATGGACAGGGCACTGAAGCTTTCTTT. It encodes CASNGQGTEAFF.

The V and J genes are TRBV6-5 and TRBJ2-7; D not certain. Germline lookup yields CDR1 MNHEY and CDR2 SVGAGI. V dropped 4 bases and J dropped 0 bases, with 16 bases sitting between them. This CDR3 is 16 amino acids long. This CDR3 is CASSLPQTESSYEQYF. CDR3 sequence (DNA): TGTGCCAGCAGTTTACCCCAGACGGAGAGCTCCTACGAGCAGTACTTC.

This clonotype appeared many times. The genes are TRBV6-2 or TRBV6-3 and TRBJ1-1; D remains unclear. Trimming removed 5 bases at V and 2 bases at J, with 12 bases between. Per the germline V gene, CDR1 is MNHEY and CDR2 is SVGEGT. The CDR3 length is 14 residues. CDR3 nucleotides: TGTGCCAGCAGTCATCCCAGGAGTAACACTGAAGCTTTCTTT. Protein: CASSHPRSNTEAFF.

This clonotype has only a few counts. The J gene is TRBJ1-1, the V gene TRBV3-1; D is unresolved. CDR1 LGHDT and CDR2 YNNKEL come from the germline V gene (reference sequence). This CDR3 is built from 15 residues. V shed 1 base and J shed 1 base, with 10 bases lying between them. The DNA for the CDR3 is TGTGCCAGCAGCCAAGCGGGTCTCCCGAACACTGAAGCTTTCTTT. Its translation: CASSQAGLPNTEAFF. Together with reference TRBV3-1 and TRBJ1-1, the CDR3 gives the full variable domain: DTAVSQTPKYLVTQMGNDKSIKCEQNLGHDTMYWYKQDSKKFLKIMFSYNNKELIINETVPNRFSPKSPDKAHLNLHINSLELGDSAVYFCASSQAGLPNTEAFFGQGTRLTVV.

The V call is TRBV6-2 or TRBV6-3, the J call TRBJ1-1; 8 bases are a match to TRBD1. In germline, CDR1 is MNHEY, CDR2 SVGEGT. CDR3 size: 16 residues. V gave up 6 bases and J gave up 3 bases; unmatched junction bases: 12. CDR3 sequence reads: CASSYTKDRADTEAFF. The CDR3 bases are TGTGCCAGCAGCTATACCAAGGACAGGGCGGACACTGAAGCTTTCTTT.

This clonotype was observed a few times. The genes are TRBV5-4 and TRBJ2-5; D is undetermined. The CDR3 is 12 residues long. Between the trimmed V and J ends, which lost 5 bases and 0 bases, there was a span of 5 bases. The germline V gene encodes CDR1 SGHNT and CDR2 YYREEE (reference sequence). The CDR3 spells CASREDQETQYF. The CDR3, as DNA: TGTGCCAGCAGAGAAGACCAAGAGACCCAGTACTTC.

This clonotype was found a few times. This may stem from a read error, because a much larger clone lies one nucleotide away. The gene calls are TRBV6-1 and TRBJ2-7; 8 nucleotides line up with TRBD1. The V gene's germline CDR1 is MNHNS and CDR2 SASEGT. The CDR3 runs to 15 residues. This CDR3 reads CASSETETGAYEQCF. Here the CDR3 DNA reads TGTGCCAGCAGTGAAACCGAGACAGGGGCCTACGAGCAGTGCTTC.

Ten or more counts support this clonotype. The chain uses TRBV12-3 or TRBV12-4 and TRBJ2-7; D possibly corresponds to TRBD1 (6 bases). CDR3 size: 14 residues. With 3 bases removed from V and 2 bases from J, the gap between germline ends came to 11 bases. CDR3 DNA sequence: TGTGCCAGCAGTTTGTTATCAGGGGCCTACGAGCAGTACTTC. Translated, it gives CASSLLSGAYEQYF.

The chain combines TRBV6-1 with TRBJ2-7, with D hard to call. CDR1 MNHNS and CDR2 SASEGT come from the germline V gene. This CDR3 region has 11 residues. V lost 8 bases and J 2 bases, leaving 7 bases between the germline ends. CDR3 nucleotide sequence: TGTGCCAGCGCAGGCCCCTACGAGCAGTACTTC. Translated, it gives CASAGPYEQYF.

This clonotype was seen a few times. V gene TRBV13 combines with J gene TRBJ1-6; 8 positions agree with TRBD1. The CDR3 is 16 residues long. Per the germline V gene, CDR1 is PRHDT and CDR2 is FYEKMQ (reference sequence). The V segment lost 4 bases and the J segment 4 bases; nucleotides outside the gene matches: 6. CDR3 protein: CASSSRQGMYNSPLHF. In DNA form, the CDR3 reads TGTGCCAGCAGCTCCCGACAGGGGATGTATAATTCACCCCTCCACTTT.

This clonotype was observed at least ten times. V usage is TRBV15 and J usage is TRBJ1-1; unclear D gene. V was shortened by 0 bases and J by 1 base, with 15 bases between the two germline ends. In germline, CDR1 is LNHNV, CDR2 YYDKDF (reference sequence). This CDR3 region has 17 residues. The CDR3 DNA reads TGTGCCACCAGCAGAGATAGCGATCGATTATCGAACACTGAAGCTTTCTTT. Encoded protein: CATSRDSDRLSNTEAFF.

To note about this clonotype: A read error may produce the germline difference seen at one junction end. V usage is TRBV11-2 and J usage is TRBJ2-6, with D perhaps TRBD1 (5 bases). Germline V gene sequence: CDR1 SGHAT, CDR2 FQNNGV. The CDR3 is 16 residues long. The CDR3 DNA follows: TGTGCCAGCAGCCTGTCACCGGCCTCTGGGGCCAACATCCTGAGTTTC. It specifies CASSLSPASGANILSF.

This sequence joins TRBV6-5 and TRBJ1-6; 7 nucleotides match TRBD1. Germline CDR1 and CDR2: MNHEY and SVGAGI. The J segment lost 7 bases and the V segment lost 7 bases, leaving 4 bases of the junction unmatched. This CDR3 comprises 13 residues. CDR3 protein: CASKRGQNSPLHF. The CDR3 region has the DNA TGTGCCAGCAAGAGGGGGCAAAATTCACCCCTCCACTTT.

This clonotype was found many times. The J gene is TRBJ2-5, the V gene TRBV12-3 or TRBV12-4; TRBD1 matches at 7 bases. The length of the CDR3 is 14 residues. V shed 1 base, J shed 5 bases, and the junction held 4 bases outside the gene matches. The CDR3 DNA is TGTGCCAGCAGTTTAGTAGGGGGCAGGGAGACCCAGTACTTC. It codes for CASSLVGGRETQYF.

The sample holds many counts of this clonotype. The rearrangement joins TRBV2 to TRBJ2-5, with 8 bases fitting TRBD1. The CDR3 runs 14 residues. J lost 0 bases, V lost 4 bases, and 1 base had no gene match. Germline values: CDR1 SNHLY, CDR2 FYNNEI. CDR3 bases: TGTGCCAGCAGTGGGGACAGGTACCAAGAGACCCAGTACTTC. The encoded protein is CASSGDRYQETQYF.